This is a list of T cell receptor beta chains from one sample in a study of blood T cell repertoires in COVID-19. TCRdb keeps only in-frame clones here, not all; method: immunoSEQ multiplex PCR. The sample contains some 200,000 clones, approximately 89% of which appear only once. The sequencing sample was made of peripheral blood. The receptors derive from a middle-aged woman with acute or convalescent COVID-19. The CDR3 runs from the conserved cysteine through the conserved F or W. A D gene is named only where the DNA matches it firmly. The size field is filled for only some rows; it gives once, few, many or a size class.

d_gene: TRBD1
j_gene: TRBJ2-5
v_gene: TRBV25-1
abundance: .
CDR3nt: TGTGCCAGCAGTGGCCGGGACAGGGCACAAGAGACCCAGTACTTC
CDR3aa: CASSGRDRAQETQYF

d_gene: .
j_gene: TRBJ1-1
v_gene: TRBV4-1
abundance: .
CDR3nt: TGCGCCAGCAGCCAAGTAAGTTGGACAGAAAAGGGGTTTGCGAACACTGAAGCTTTCTTT
CDR3aa: CASSQVSWTEKGFANTEAFF

d_gene: .
j_gene: TRBJ1-5
v_gene: TRBV24-1
abundance: .
CDR3nt: TGTGCCACCAGTGCTACAGGGAGCAATCAGCCCCAGCATTTT
CDR3aa: CATSATGSNQPQHF

d_gene: .
j_gene: TRBJ1-3
v_gene: TRBV12-2
abundance: .
CDR3nt: TGTGCAAGTCGCTGGGACAGGGAGGCTTCTGGAAACACCATATATTTT
CDR3aa: CASRWDREASGNTIYF

d_gene: TRBD1
j_gene: TRBJ1-1
v_gene: TRBV11-2
abundance: .
CDR3nt: TGTGCCAGCAGCTTTGGGACAGGGGTCGCAGCTTTCTTT
CDR3aa: CASSFGTGVAAFF

d_gene: .
j_gene: TRBJ2-6
v_gene: TRBV28
abundance: many
CDR3nt: TGTGCCAGCAGTTTGCGTACAGCTCTCTCTGGGGCCAACGTCCTGACTTTC
CDR3aa: CASSLRTALSGANVLTF

d_gene: .
j_gene: TRBJ1-4
v_gene: TRBV7-2
abundance: .
CDR3nt: TGTGCCAGCAGCTTAGGGCCCAGCGACAATGAAAAACTGTTTTTT
CDR3aa: CASSLGPSDNEKLFF

d_gene: .
j_gene: TRBJ1-2
v_gene: TRBV11-2
abundance: .
CDR3nt: TGTGCCAGCAGCTTAGCTAGCCGTGGCTACACCTTC
CDR3aa: CASSLASRGYTF

d_gene: TRBD2
j_gene: TRBJ2-1
v_gene: TRBV9
abundance: .
CDR3nt: TGTGCCAGCAGCGTACCGGGGGGGCACAATGAGCAGTTCTTC
CDR3aa: CASSVPGGHNEQFF

d_gene: TRBD1
j_gene: TRBJ1-1
v_gene: TRBV14
abundance: few
CDR3nt: TGTGCCAGCAGCCAGGCTTTCTTCAGGGGGCCACCACAAGGGACTGAAGCTTTCTTT
CDR3aa: CASSQAFFRGPPQGTEAFF

d_gene: .
j_gene: TRBJ2-5
v_gene: TRBV7-7
abundance: few
CDR3nt: TGTGCCAGCAGCTTAGGGCGACAGATAAGAGGAGAGACCCAGTACTTC
CDR3aa: CASSLGRQIRGETQYF

d_gene: TRBD1
j_gene: TRBJ1-6
v_gene: TRBV19
abundance: .
CDR3nt: TGTGCCAGCTCGACAGGGAGTGGTTCACCCCTCCACTTT
CDR3aa: CASSTGSGSPLHF

d_gene: .
j_gene: TRBJ2-2
v_gene: TRBV9
abundance: .
CDR3nt: TGTGCCAGCAGCGTATTATCAGTGAGGCGGGGAATGAACACCGGGGAGCTGTTTTTT
CDR3aa: CASSVLSVRRGMNTGELFF

d_gene: TRBD1
j_gene: TRBJ1-4
v_gene: TRBV5-8
abundance: once
CDR3nt: TGTGCCAGCAGCTTGGTACAGGGGCTTGAGAAACTGTTTTTT
CDR3aa: CASSLVQGLEKLFF

d_gene: .
j_gene: TRBJ1-5
v_gene: TRBV20-1
abundance: .
CDR3nt: TGCAGTGCTAGTAGGACAAGGGGACATTATAGCAATCAGCCCCAGCATTTT
CDR3aa: CSASRTRGHYSNQPQHF

d_gene: .
j_gene: TRBJ1-3
v_gene: TRBV7-6
abundance: once
CDR3nt: TGTGCCAGCAGCATCCGCGCAGGGCATCCTGGAAACACCATATATTTT
CDR3aa: CASSIRAGHPGNTIYF

d_gene: .
j_gene: TRBJ1-2
v_gene: TRBV14
abundance: .
CDR3nt: TGTGCCAGCAGCCAGGCCCCCCTGCGGGGTGGCTACACCTTC
CDR3aa: CASSQAPLRGGYTF

d_gene: .
j_gene: TRBJ1-2
v_gene: TRBV19
abundance: .
CDR3nt: TGTGCCAGTAGTATAGACCTCAACTATGGCTACACCTTC
CDR3aa: CASSIDLNYGYTF

d_gene: TRBD1
j_gene: TRBJ1-1
v_gene: TRBV12-3/TRBV12-4
abundance: .
CDR3nt: TGTGCCAGCAGTTTGGGACAGGCAGCTTTCTTT
CDR3aa: CASSLGQAAFF

d_gene: .
j_gene: TRBJ1-2
v_gene: TRBV6-5
abundance: .
CDR3nt: TGTGCCAGCAGTTCCCCCCAGGGCTCTGAAGGCTACACCTTC
CDR3aa: CASSSPQGSEGYTF

d_gene: TRBD1
j_gene: TRBJ1-2
v_gene: TRBV18
abundance: once
CDR3nt: TGTGCCAGCTCACAAGGATTGACAGGGTACTATGGCTACACCTTC
CDR3aa: CASSQGLTGYYGYTF

d_gene: TRBD1
j_gene: TRBJ1-1
v_gene: TRBV5-1
abundance: few
CDR3nt: TGCGCCAGCAGCCGGGACAGGGAGCAGAAAAACACTGAAGCTTTCTTT
CDR3aa: CASSRDREQKNTEAFF

d_gene: TRBD2
j_gene: TRBJ2-1
v_gene: TRBV25-1
abundance: .
CDR3nt: TGTGCCACCCGCGGGAGGCTACTAGCGGAGCCCGAGCAGTTCTTC
CDR3aa: CATRGRLLAEPEQFF

d_gene: .
j_gene: TRBJ1-2
v_gene: TRBV5-5
abundance: once
CDR3nt: TGTGCCAGCAGCCCCGACCCTATTAGGGGCCTATATGGCTACACCTTC
CDR3aa: CASSPDPIRGLYGYTF

d_gene: .
j_gene: TRBJ1-2
v_gene: TRBV7-2
abundance: .
CDR3nt: TGTGCCAGCAGCTTTCCCGGGAAAAAGGGAGGCTACACCTTC
CDR3aa: CASSFPGKKGGYTF

d_gene: .
j_gene: TRBJ1-1
v_gene: TRBV11-2
abundance: .
CDR3nt: TGTGCCAGCAGCCAACAGGTCAACACTGAAGCTTTCTTT
CDR3aa: CASSQQVNTEAFF

d_gene: .
j_gene: TRBJ2-1
v_gene: TRBV5-1
abundance: few
CDR3nt: TGCGCCAGCAGCTCCAGTACGGGCGGGACGGCCTACAATGAGCAGTTCTTC
CDR3aa: CASSSSTGGTAYNEQFF